Below are 27 T cell receptor beta chains sequenced from a single sample in a study of T cells in Graves' hyperthyroidism and ophthalmopathy. What was amplified from RNA transcripts were TCR beta CDR3 regions. First-round RT-PCR of the TCR CDR3 relied on the HTBI primer set. Via MiXCR, TCRdb re-called the multiplex PCR reads, giving one row per CDR3 protein. In the table there are almost 600,000 distinct CDR3 sequences, 14% of which are singletons. The sequenced material came from blood. These receptors were taken from a woman in her 30s with Graves' hyperthyroidism that later progressed to Graves' ophthalmopathy.

The sample holds many counts of this clonotype. V and J are TRBV20-1 and TRBJ2-1; perhaps TRBD2 as D (5 bases). Trimming removed 0 bases at V and 6 bases at J, with 18 bases between. The CDR3 is made up of 16 amino acids. Per germline, CDR1 DFQATT and CDR2 SNEGSKA (reference sequence). In DNA form, the CDR3 reads TGCAGTGCTAGAGATCTAACTAGGCTGGGCGGCAATGAGCAGTTCTTC. This sequence encodes CSARDLTRLGGNEQFF.

This clonotype was seen many times. V and J are TRBV6-1 and TRBJ2-3, with 9 bases fitting TRBD1. This CDR3 has 18 amino acids. Germline V gives CDR1 MNHNS, CDR2 SASEGT. V was pared by 2 bases and J by 0 bases, with 9 bases of the junction left unmatched. CDR3 DNA: TGTGCCAGCAGTGAATTGGTTTCGGGGACAGGGAGCACAGATACGCAGTATTTT. It codes for CASSELVSGTGSTDTQYF.

V gene TRBV27 combines with J gene TRBJ1-2; D is unclear. The V gene's germline CDR1 is MNHEY and CDR2 SMNVEV (reference sequence). The CDR3 is 15 amino acids. The V end lost 3 bases, the J end lost 4 bases, and 15 bases lay between the germline ends. The CDR3 is CASSFGMSYIYGYTF. The DNA for the CDR3 is TGTGCCAGCAGTTTTGGAATGAGCTATATCTATGGCTACACCTTC.

This clonotype was recorded a few times. The chain has TRBV7-9 and TRBJ1-3; D uncertain. V was cut by 5 bases and J by 4 bases, with 21 bases left in between. Germline V gives CDR1 SEHNR, CDR2 FQNEAQ (reference sequence). This CDR3 contains 17 residues. The CDR3, as DNA: TGTGCCAGCAGCCCCCAAGGCGGACTCTCCTCGGGAAACACCATATATTTT. Protein sequence: CASSPQGGLSSGNTIYF.

This clonotype has ten or more counts. This chain connects TRBV24-1 to TRBJ1-2, with a weak D call TRBD1 (5 bases). The CDR3 is 15 residues long. V dropped 2 bases and J dropped 7 bases, with 16 bases sitting between them. Germline CDR1 reads KGHDR; CDR2 reads SFDVKD. CDR3 coding DNA: TGTGCCACCAGTGATTCCGGGACGTCACCTGGTGGCTACACCTTC. It encodes CATSDSGTSPGGYTF.

Concerning this clonotype itself: This clone may be a read error of a much larger clone one base away. The chain couples TRBV12-3 or TRBV12-4 to TRBJ2-2, with D perhaps TRBD2 (7 bases). CDR3 length: 16 residues. Trimming shortened V by 7 bases and J by 2 bases, and 17 bases separated the two germline ends. CDR3 sequence (DNA): TGTGCCAGCACCCTCGGACGGGGGGCAAACACCGGGGAGCTGTTTTTT. Its translation is CASTLGRGANTGELFF.

This clonotype was recorded a few times. The chain has TRBV30 and TRBJ2-7, with no clear D. Trimming pared 5 bases from V and 3 bases from J, leaving 11 bases between. CDR1 is GTSNPN and CDR2 is SVGIG in the germline V gene (reference sequence). CDR3 length: 12 amino acids. The CDR3 here is CAWSAVDYEQYF. The CDR3 DNA reads as TGTGCCTGGTCCGCGGTAGACTACGAGCAGTACTTC.

This clonotype was seen many times. The chain carries TRBV2 and TRBJ2-3, with D possibly being TRBD2 (6 bases). The CDR3 has 15 amino acids. Trimming stripped 4 bases from V and 0 bases from J, with 11 bases between. Looked up from germline, CDR1 is SNHLY and CDR2 is FYNNEI. The CDR3 protein is CASSAAGTSTDTQYF. The DNA for the CDR3 is TGTGCCAGCAGTGCGGCCGGGACTAGCACAGATACGCAGTATTTT.

This chain joins TRBV20-1 and TRBJ2-1; D is uncertain. The V gene lost 6 bases and the J gene lost 5 bases, with 17 bases spanning the gap. Germline loops: CDR1 DFQATT, CDR2 SNEGSKA (reference sequence). CDR3 length: 14 residues. DNA for the CDR3: TGCAGTGCCGCCGCACTGACTGGCAACAATGAGCAGTTCTTC. Residues: CSAAALTGNNEQFF.

This clonotype was counted ten times or more. The chain joins TRBV7-9 to TRBJ1-1; the D is unclear. The CDR3 is 13 amino acids. CDR1 is SEHNR, CDR2 FQNEAQ, per germline (reference sequence). The V and J ends lost 3 bases and 6 bases respectively, with 11 bases between them. The CDR3: CASSFGSQAEAFF. CDR3 nucleotides: TGTGCCAGCAGCTTCGGCAGCCAAGCTGAAGCTTTCTTT.

In regard to this clonotype: A single base separates this from a much larger clone, so it may be a read error. The J gene is TRBJ1-1, the V gene TRBV19, with D perhaps TRBD1 (5 bases). The germline gives CDR1 LNHDA, CDR2 SQIVND (reference sequence). CDR3 size: 15 residues. V dropped 5 bases and J dropped 7 bases, with 20 bases sitting between them. The CDR3 region is CASSPRQGADGEAFF. The CDR3 coding sequence is TGTGCCAGTAGTCCGAGGCAGGGTGCCGACGGTGAAGCTTTCTTT. Supplemented by reference TRBV19 and TRBJ1-1, the full variable domain reads DGGITQSPKYLFRKEGQNVTLSCEQNLNHDAMYWYRQDPGQGLRLIYYSQIVNDFQKGDIAEGYSVSREKKESFPLTVTSAQKNPTAFYLCASSPRQGADGEAFFGQGTRLTVV.

This clonotype was recorded a few times. The chain couples TRBV6-1 to TRBJ2-4, with TRBD2 identical over 9 bases. The CDR3 extends over 16 amino acids. V was pared by 6 bases and J by 1 base, with 7 bases of the junction left unmatched. CDR1 and CDR2 from the germline V gene are MNHNS and SASEGT. The CDR3 loop is CASSGSGRFAKNIQYF. The CDR3 DNA is TGTGCCAGCAGCGGGAGCGGGAGGTTTGCCAAAAACATTCAGTACTTC.

This clonotype was counted many times. V usage is TRBV11-2 and J usage is TRBJ2-1; 9 nucleotides line up with TRBD2. After removal of 1 base from V and 1 base from J, the junction contained 5 bases not matched to a gene. This CDR3 is built from 17 residues. The germline gives CDR1 SGHAT, CDR2 FQNNGV. CDR3 amino acids: CASSLGSGSRSYNEQFF. The DNA of the CDR3 is TGTGCCAGCAGCTTAGGTAGCGGGAGTAGGTCCTACAATGAGCAGTTCTTC.

A note on this clonotype: A much larger clone is a single base away; this may be a read error. This chain connects TRBV6-5 to TRBJ2-1; tentatively, D is TRBD2 (5 bases). The CDR3 is made up of 18 amino acids. The germline V gene has CDR1 MNHEY and CDR2 SVGAGI. The CDR3 nucleotides read TGTGCCGGCAGTTACTCCCCCCCGGGCGGGCACTCCTACAATGAGCAGTTCTTC. Amino acids: CAGSYSPPGGHSYNEQFF.

This chain uses TRBV19 with TRBJ1-5, with no clear D. The germline V gene encodes CDR1 LNHDA and CDR2 SQIVND (reference sequence). Trimming took 8 bases from V and 4 from J, leaving 9 bases between them. The CDR3 has 12 residues. The CDR3 spells CASADGNQPQHF. CDR3 in DNA: TGTGCCAGTGCCGACGGTAATCAGCCCCAGCATTTT.

This clonotype was counted a few times. The V and J genes are TRBV19 and TRBJ2-7, with 9 bases matching TRBD1. Germline CDR1 is LNHDA and CDR2 is SQIVND (reference sequence). CDR3 length equals 16 residues. J gave up 0 bases and V 5 bases, and 8 bases lay outside the gene matches. Here the CDR3 DNA reads TGTGCCAGTAGTCCCCGCCCGGGACAGGGCTCCTACGAGCAGTACTTC. Encoded protein: CASSPRPGQGSYEQYF. The complete variable domain, with remaining parts taken from reference TRBV19 and TRBJ2-7, reads DGGITQSPKYLFRKEGQNVTLSCEQNLNHDAMYWYRQDPGQGLRLIYYSQIVNDFQKGDIAEGYSVSREKKESFPLTVTSAQKNPTAFYLCASSPRPGQGSYEQYFGPGTRLTVT.

This clonotype was observed a few times. This chain connects TRBV13 to TRBJ1-1, with D maybe TRBD1 (6 bases). Trimming cost V 5 bases and J 2 bases, with 15 bases left between them. The CDR3 extends over 15 amino acids. Germline CDR1 and CDR2: PRHDT and FYEKMQ (reference sequence). CDR3 residues: CASSARQVGNTEAFF. In nucleotides, the CDR3 is TGTGCCAGCAGCGCCCGACAGGTGGGAAACACTGAAGCTTTCTTT.

This clonotype was recorded at least ten times. This sequence joins TRBV6-5 and TRBJ1-2; no firm D call. Trimming pared 0 bases from V and 4 bases from J, leaving 9 bases between. The CDR3 is 14 amino acids. Looked up from germline, CDR1 is MNHEY and CDR2 is SVGAGI. In DNA, the CDR3 is TGTGCCAGCAGTTACTCTAGTGGAGGCTATGGCTACACCTTC. This translates into CASSYSSGGYGYTF.

About this clonotype itself: This may be a read error: a much more frequent sequence differs by one nucleotide. The chain carries TRBV7-8 and TRBJ2-3; D is uncertain. This CDR3 is built from 14 residues. Germline V gene data show CDR1 as SGHVS and CDR2 as FQNEAQ. The CDR3 DNA follows: TGTGCCAGCGGCTTCTCCCGCTGGGGAGATACGCAGTATTTT. This sequence encodes CASGFSRWGDTQYF.

The chain couples TRBV27 to TRBJ1-2; maybe TRBD1 (5 bases). The CDR3 is 13 amino acids. The V and J ends lost 2 bases and 4 bases respectively, with 8 bases between them. The germline V gene encodes CDR1 MNHEY and CDR2 SMNVEV (reference sequence). The CDR3 coding sequence is TGTGCCAGCAGTTTAGCGAGGGGCTATGGCTACACCTTC. Residues: CASSLARGYGYTF.

This chain joins TRBV20-1 and TRBJ2-5; 10 bases match TRBD1. Unmatched junction bases numbered 7, after V lost 4 bases and J lost 5 bases. CDR1 and CDR2 (germline): DFQATT, SNEGSKA (reference sequence). CDR3 length: 14 amino acids. CDR3 in DNA: TGCAGTGCTATATCGGACAGGGGGGGGGAGACCCAGTACTTC. It codes for CSAISDRGGETQYF.

This clonotype appeared many times. This chain joins TRBV28 and TRBJ1-2; 8 nucleotides align to TRBD1. The CDR3 runs to 16 residues. Germline V lookup: CDR1 MDHEN, CDR2 SYDVKM. The junction had 9 bases not matched to a gene; V was cut back by 6 bases and J by 0 bases. The CDR3: CASRAGGPPSNYGYTF. The CDR3 coding sequence is TGTGCCAGCAGGGCAGGGGGCCCCCCCTCTAACTATGGCTACACCTTC.

The table lists this clonotype with many counts. The J gene is TRBJ1-1, the V gene TRBV28; a weak D match, TRBD1 (5 bases). CDR1 and CDR2 from the germline V gene are MDHEN and SYDVKM. This CDR3 has 14 amino acids. Trimming removed 5 bases from V and 5 bases from J, with 15 bases in between. The CDR3 sequence is CASSPSGGRTEAFF. The CDR3 coding sequence is TGTGCCAGCAGTCCCTCGGGGGGAAGAACTGAAGCTTTCTTT. The whole variable domain, filled in from reference TRBV28 and TRBJ1-1, reads DVKVTQSSRYLVKRTGEKVFLECVQDMDHENMFWYRQDPGLGLRLIYFSYDVKMKEKGDIPEGYSVSREKKERFSLILESASTNQTSMYLCASSPSGGRTEAFFGQGTRLTVV.

This clonotype was observed many times. The rearrangement links TRBV20-1 to TRBJ2-1; 9 bases are a match to TRBD2. The CDR3 extends over 13 amino acids. Per the germline V gene, CDR1 is DFQATT and CDR2 is SNEGSKA (reference sequence). With V trimmed by 3 bases and J by 4 bases, 1 base remained unmatched. DNA of the CDR3: TGCAGTGCTAGGAGCGGGAGGTACAATGAGCAGTTCTTC. Its translation is CSARSGRYNEQFF.

This chain joins TRBV19 and TRBJ1-2; D ambiguous. CDR3 length equals 13 residues. Trimming took off 3 bases at V and 5 bases at J, with 10 bases between the two ends. CDR1 LNHDA and CDR2 SQIVND come from the germline V gene (reference sequence). DNA for the CDR3: TGTGCCAGTAGTATCTCGGGCTCTTATGGCTACACCTTC. Residues: CASSISGSYGYTF.

The chain recombines TRBV6-2 or TRBV6-3 with TRBJ1-2, with a tentative D call TRBD1 (5 bases). Trimming removed 0 bases from V and 8 bases from J, with 10 bases in between. The CDR3 consists of 13 residues. Per the germline V gene, CDR1 is MNHEY and CDR2 is SVGEGT. CDR3 in DNA: TGTGCCAGCAGTTACTCGGGGGTAGGCGGCTACACCTTC. Its translation is CASSYSGVGGYTF.

This clonotype appeared many times. The chain is built from TRBV6-2 or TRBV6-3 and TRBJ1-4; D is undetermined. The V end was cut by 7 bases, the J end by 5 bases, with 8 bases between. The CDR3 extends over 12 amino acids. Germline V gene data show CDR1 as MNHEY and CDR2 as SVGEGT. CDR3 nucleotides: TGTGCCAGCAAGGACCCAAATGAAAAACTGTTTTTT. This translates into CASKDPNEKLFF.